The rows below give T cell receptor beta chains drawn from one sample of a study of blood T cell repertoires in COVID-19. Sequencing used immunoSEQ multiplex PCR; TCRdb keeps in-frame clones, though not all of them. The sample has about 72,000 clones; 85% to 90% are singletons. Sample: peripheral blood. The receptors originated from a man between 65 and 85 years old with active or convalescent COVID-19. Each CDR3 is given with its conserved first and last residue. The D gene is left open where the match is weak. Rows give clone size only sometimes, using once, few, many, or a class for an expanded clone.

length: 14; J: TRBJ1-5; V: TRBV28; size: .; D: .; DNA: TGTGCCAGCAGGCGCGATTATAGCAATCAGCCCCAGCATTTT; CDR3: CASRRDYSNQPQHF
length: 13; J: TRBJ1-2; V: TRBV19; size: .; D: TRBD1; DNA: TGTGCCAGTAGTAACTGGGACAGCGGTGGCTACACCTTC; CDR3: CASSNWDSGGYTF
length: 14; J: TRBJ2-7; V: TRBV28; size: .; D: .; DNA: TGTGCCAGCAGTTTATTTAGCGGAGCCTACGAGCAGTACTTC; CDR3: CASSLFSGAYEQYF
length: 12; J: TRBJ1-2; V: TRBV2; size: .; D: .; DNA: TGTGCCAGCAGTGAACAGGGGTATGGCTACACCTTC; CDR3: CASSEQGYGYTF
length: 13; J: TRBJ1-1; V: TRBV12-3/TRBV12-4; size: .; D: .; DNA: TGTGCCAGCACCGTTGAAAGGGGCACTGAAGCTTTCTTT; CDR3: CASTVERGTEAFF
length: 14; J: TRBJ2-5; V: TRBV27; size: .; D: .; DNA: TGTGCCACCAGGGGGGACGGGACAGTGGAGACCCAGTACTTC; CDR3: CATRGDGTVETQYF
length: 14; J: TRBJ2-5; V: TRBV19; size: .; D: TRBD1; DNA: TGTGCCAGTAGTATGGGACAGGGACAAGAGACCCAGTACTTC; CDR3: CASSMGQGQETQYF
length: 14; J: TRBJ1-1; V: TRBV9; size: few; D: TRBD1; DNA: TGTGCCAGCAGCGGCGGACAGGCGAACACTGAAGCTTTCTTT; CDR3: CASSGGQANTEAFF
length: 14; J: TRBJ1-6; V: TRBV3-1/TRBV3-2; size: .; D: TRBD1; DNA: TGTGCCAGCAGCCCCGAGGGGGCGGTCGCACCCCTCCACTTT; CDR3: CASSPEGAVAPLHF
length: 15; J: TRBJ2-7; V: TRBV5-1; size: once; D: TRBD2; DNA: TGCGCCAGCAGCTTGGGAAGCGGGAGTGGTTACGAGCAGTACTTC; CDR3: CASSLGSGSGYEQYF
length: 15; J: TRBJ1-3; V: TRBV28; size: once; D: .; DNA: TGTGCCAGCAGTCAGACAGGAATCTCTGGAAACACCATATATTTT; CDR3: CASSQTGISGNTIYF
length: 17; J: TRBJ1-1; V: TRBV11-2; size: .; D: TRBD1; DNA: TGTGCCAGCAGCTCATCCGGTACAGGGGGCCATAACACTGAAGCTTTCTTT; CDR3: CASSSSGTGGHNTEAFF
length: 13; J: TRBJ2-2; V: TRBV27; size: .; D: .; DNA: TGTGCCAGCAGTCCGCACGGCACCGGGGAGCTGTTTTTT; CDR3: CASSPHGTGELFF
length: 13; J: TRBJ1-4; V: TRBV12-3/TRBV12-4; size: .; D: TRBD1; DNA: TGTGCCAGCAGGGACAGGGTAGATGAAAAACTGTTTTTT; CDR3: CASRDRVDEKLFF
length: 11; J: TRBJ1-2; V: TRBV30; size: .; D: .; DNA: TGTGCCTGGAGTCCCCCCGGTGGCTACACCTTC; CDR3: CAWSPPGGYTF
length: 16; J: TRBJ2-1; V: TRBV7-2; size: .; D: TRBD2; DNA: TGTGCCAGCGGACCTCCAGGGACTAGCGTCTACAATGAGCAGTTCTTC; CDR3: CASGPPGTSVYNEQFF
length: 15; J: TRBJ1-5; V: TRBV7-9; size: .; D: TRBD1; DNA: TGTGCCAGCAGCTTAGGGGACAGCCGCAATCAGCCCCAGCATTTT; CDR3: CASSLGDSRNQPQHF
length: 16; J: TRBJ1-5; V: TRBV15; size: .; D: .; DNA: TGTGCCACCAGCAGAGATACGAGGGGGGGGACTCAGCCCCAGCATTTT; CDR3: CATSRDTRGGTQPQHF
length: 14; J: TRBJ2-3; V: TRBV28; size: .; D: .; DNA: TGTGCCAGCATTTCGCCCGAGTCGACAGATACGCAGTATTTT; CDR3: CASISPESTDTQYF
length: 16; J: TRBJ2-2; V: TRBV5-1; size: .; D: TRBD1; DNA: TGCGCCAGCAGCCCCGGACAGGGAAGAAAGACCGGGGAGCTGTTTTTT; CDR3: CASSPGQGRKTGELFF
length: 14; J: TRBJ1-6; V: TRBV6-1; size: .; D: .; DNA: TGTGCCAGCAGTGAAGGTTGGCAGGGCTCACCCCTCCACTTT; CDR3: CASSEGWQGSPLHF
length: 16; J: TRBJ2-1; V: TRBV30; size: .; D: TRBD2; DNA: TGTGCCTGGAGTCTCTATAGCGGGAAGAGGTACAATGAGCAGTTCTTC; CDR3: CAWSLYSGKRYNEQFF
length: 18; J: TRBJ2-1; V: TRBV21-1; size: .; D: .; DNA: TGTGCCAGCAGCAAAGGCCCTAGCGGGATTGCCTTACACAATGAGCAGTTCTTC; CDR3: CASSKGPSGIALHNEQFF
length: 15; J: TRBJ2-5; V: TRBV3-1/TRBV3-2; size: .; D: TRBD1; DNA: TGTGCCAGCAGCCAAGATGACAGGGTTGTGAAGACCCAGTACTTC; CDR3: CASSQDDRVVKTQYF
length: 13; J: TRBJ2-1; V: TRBV6-5; size: .; D: TRBD2; DNA: TGTGCCAGCAGTTGGGCTAGCGGGGATGAGCAGTTCTTC; CDR3: CASSWASGDEQFF
length: 12; J: TRBJ2-1; V: TRBV5-4; size: few; D: .; DNA: TGTGCCAGCAGCTTGAGGGAGAATGAGCAGTTCTTC; CDR3: CASSLRENEQFF
length: 14; J: TRBJ1-4; V: TRBV19; size: .; D: .; DNA: TGTGCCAGTAGTATGGGAAGGGGTAATGAAAAACTGTTTTTT; CDR3: CASSMGRGNEKLFF
length: 15; J: TRBJ2-5; V: TRBV7-2; size: .; D: TRBD2; DNA: TGTGCCAGCAGCTCAATAGCGGGAGCTGGGGAGACCCAGTACTTC; CDR3: CASSSIAGAGETQYF
length: 13; J: TRBJ1-4; V: TRBV12-3/TRBV12-4; size: once; D: .; DNA: TGTGCCAGCAGTTCGGGGGCTAATGAAAAACTGTTTTTT; CDR3: CASSSGANEKLFF
length: 12; J: TRBJ1-2; V: TRBV27; size: .; D: TRBD1; DNA: TGTGCCAGCAGTCAATCGACAGGGGGCTACACCTTC; CDR3: CASSQSTGGYTF
length: 11; J: TRBJ2-1; V: TRBV3-1/TRBV3-2; size: .; D: .; DNA: TGTGCCAGCAGCCAATCATTCTTACACGTCTTC; CDR3: CASSQSFLHVF
length: 12; J: TRBJ1-6; V: TRBV28; size: .; D: .; DNA: TGTGCCAGCAGCTCTTTGAATTCACCCCTCCACTTT; CDR3: CASSSLNSPLHF
length: 13; J: TRBJ1-2; V: TRBV6-2/TRBV6-3; size: .; D: TRBD1; DNA: TGTGCCAGCAGTTCCGGACAGGGCTATGGCTACACCTTC; CDR3: CASSSGQGYGYTF
length: 15; J: TRBJ1-3; V: TRBV11-2; size: .; D: .; DNA: TGTGCCAGCAGCTTGGAGGGGTACTCTGGAAACACCATATATTTT; CDR3: CASSLEGYSGNTIYF
length: 12; J: TRBJ2-1; V: TRBV27; size: .; D: .; DNA: TGTGCCAGCAGTTCCGTCCGTAATGAGCAGTTCTTC; CDR3: CASSSVRNEQFF
length: 17; J: TRBJ1-2; V: TRBV6-6; size: .; D: .; DNA: TGTGCCAGCAGTCCCTCCCCCGGGACTCATTTCTCCTATGGCTACACCTTC; CDR3: CASSPSPGTHFSYGYTF
length: 16; J: TRBJ2-5; V: TRBV24-1; size: .; D: TRBD1; DNA: TGTGCCACCAGTGAAGCCCCAGGGGGAAGGTTAGAGACCCAGTACTTC; CDR3: CATSEAPGGRLETQYF
length: 13; J: TRBJ1-1; V: TRBV2; size: .; D: .; DNA: TGTGCCAGCAGTCAGGGCGTGAACACTGAAGCTTTCTTT; CDR3: CASSQGVNTEAFF
length: 13; J: TRBJ2-5; V: TRBV28; size: .; D: TRBD2; DNA: TGTGCCAGCAGCAGACTAGCGGGAGAGACCCAGTACTTC; CDR3: CASSRLAGETQYF
length: 16; J: TRBJ2-3; V: TRBV27; size: .; D: .; DNA: TGTGCCAGCAGACGAGGGGGGGGGACATTGGGAGATACGCAGTATTTT; CDR3: CASRRGGGTLGDTQYF
length: 13; J: TRBJ1-2; V: TRBV4-2; size: .; D: TRBD1; DNA: TGTGCCAGCAGCCAAGACCAGGGGGATGGCTACACCTTC; CDR3: CASSQDQGDGYTF
length: 15; J: TRBJ2-3; V: TRBV11-2; size: .; D: TRBD2; DNA: TGTGCCAGCAGCTCTACTAGCGGGAGTACAGATACGCAGTATTTT; CDR3: CASSSTSGSTDTQYF
length: 14; J: TRBJ2-7; V: TRBV5-4; size: .; D: TRBD2; DNA: TGTGCCAGCAGCCCGGGGGGGGCTCCCTACGAGCAGTACTTC; CDR3: CASSPGGAPYEQYF
length: 16; J: TRBJ1-2; V: TRBV28; size: .; D: TRBD1; DNA: TGTGCCAGCAGTTTCAGTAGGGCAGGGGGTGACTATGGCTACACCTTC; CDR3: CASSFSRAGGDYGYTF
length: 15; J: TRBJ1-4; V: TRBV7-8; size: .; D: TRBD1; DNA: TGTGCCAGCATGAAGGGACAGGGGTTGGGTGAAAAACTGTTTTTT; CDR3: CASMKGQGLGEKLFF
length: 14; J: TRBJ2-1; V: TRBV5-5; size: .; D: TRBD2; DNA: TGTGCCAGCAGACTAGCGGGTGACTACAATGAGCAGTTCTTC; CDR3: CASRLAGDYNEQFF
length: 14; J: TRBJ2-7; V: TRBV15; size: .; D: .; DNA: TGTGCCACCAGCAGACCACAGGGTAGAGGCGAGCAGTACTTC; CDR3: CATSRPQGRGEQYF
length: 16; J: TRBJ1-1; V: TRBV18; size: .; D: .; DNA: TGTGCCAGCTCACCTACCACTCGGCGGCGGAACACTGAAGCTTTCTTT; CDR3: CASSPTTRRRNTEAFF
length: 16; J: TRBJ1-3; V: TRBV5-1; size: .; D: TRBD1; DNA: TGCGCCAGCAGCGGGGGACAGGGGGCCTCTGGAAACACCATATATTTT; CDR3: CASSGGQGASGNTIYF
length: 15; J: TRBJ2-5; V: TRBV7-2; size: once; D: .; DNA: TGTGCCAGCAGCTTAGCGGACAGCAGGGTAGAGACCCAGTACTTC; CDR3: CASSLADSRVETQYF
length: 18; J: TRBJ2-1; V: TRBV7-9; size: .; D: TRBD2; DNA: TGTGCCAGCAGCTTAGCTGAGTTGAGACTAGCGGGAGGGAATGAGCAGTTCTTC; CDR3: CASSLAELRLAGGNEQFF
length: 15; J: TRBJ2-1; V: TRBV30; size: .; D: .; DNA: TGTGCCTGGAGTGTGGGGGGGCTTGCCTACAATGAGCAGTTCTTC; CDR3: CAWSVGGLAYNEQFF